This is a list of T cell receptor beta chains from one sample in a study of cytomegalovirus exposure and HLA in healthy donors. Sequenced by immunoSEQ multiplex PCR; TCRdb stores in-frame clones only, minus some. The sample comprises about 160,000 clones, around four fifths of which are singletons, and about 10% rests with the top ten. Source material: PBMCs. These receptors all come from a man aged 45 to 65 in good health and CMV-seropositive. Both conserved end residues are part of each CDR3. D genes are given only for firm matches. The size entry is marked missing in some rows and otherwise reads once, few, many or a size class.

D: .; J: TRBJ1-5; size: .; V: TRBV27; DNA: TGTGCCAGCAGTCCGAGTGGCAATCAGCCCCAGCATTTT; CDR3: CASSPSGNQPQHF
D: TRBD1; J: TRBJ1-3; size: .; V: TRBV5-6; DNA: TGTGCCAGCAAGGACAGGGGTGGCGGGAACACCATATATTTT; CDR3: CASKDRGGGNTIYF
D: TRBD2; J: TRBJ2-7; size: .; V: TRBV7-9; DNA: TGTGCCAGCAGCTCGACGGGGGGAAGGGACGAGCAGTACTTC; CDR3: CASSSTGGRDEQYF
D: .; J: TRBJ2-7; size: .; V: TRBV28; DNA: TGTGCCAGCAGTTTAGTTCGGGGTCGCGAGCAGTACTTC; CDR3: CASSLVRGREQYF
D: .; J: TRBJ1-1; size: .; V: TRBV9; DNA: TGTGCCAGCGGGCAGGGGAACACTGAAGCTTTCTTT; CDR3: CASGQGNTEAFF
D: .; J: TRBJ2-2; size: .; V: TRBV5-6; DNA: TGTGCCAGCAGCTTGTGGGAGTTGATAAACACCGGGGAGCTGTTTTTT; CDR3: CASSLWELINTGELFF
D: TRBD2; J: TRBJ2-1; size: .; V: TRBV7-9; DNA: TGTTCCAGCAGCCAGCGGGGGGACAATGAGCAGTTCTTC; CDR3: CSSSQRGDNEQFF
D: TRBD2; J: TRBJ2-5; size: .; V: TRBV30; DNA: TGTGCCTGGAGTGTAAGGTGGCTAGCGGGAGGAGAGACCCAGTACTTC; CDR3: CAWSVRWLAGGETQYF
D: .; J: TRBJ2-7; size: .; V: TRBV21-1; DNA: TGTGCCAGCAGCAAACCGCCAGACAGAAGCCCCTACGAGCAGTACTTC; CDR3: CASSKPPDRSPYEQYF
D: TRBD2; J: TRBJ2-1; size: .; V: TRBV18; DNA: TGTGCCAGCTCGGAGACTAGCGGCAATGAGCAGTTCTTC; CDR3: CASSETSGNEQFF
D: TRBD1; J: TRBJ1-3; size: .; V: TRBV10-3; DNA: TGTGCCATCACCGGTCGGGGACAGGCGAACTCTGGAAACACCATATATTTT; CDR3: CAITGRGQANSGNTIYF
D: .; J: TRBJ2-1; size: .; V: TRBV30; DNA: TGTGCCTGGAGCGGATGGGGCCCCGTAAATGAGCAGTTCTTC; CDR3: CAWSGWGPVNEQFF
D: TRBD1; J: TRBJ1-3; size: .; V: TRBV6-5; DNA: TGTGCCAGCAGGACACAGGGGGAAGGGGACACCATATATTTT; CDR3: CASRTQGEGDTIYF
D: .; J: TRBJ1-1; size: .; V: TRBV19; DNA: TGTGCCAGTAGTAGCAGAGGCTCTAGGGGCACTGAAGCTTTCTTT; CDR3: CASSSRGSRGTEAFF
D: TRBD1; J: TRBJ2-7; size: .; V: TRBV11-2; DNA: TGTGCCAGCAGCTCGACAGGGTACGAGCAGTACTTC; CDR3: CASSSTGYEQYF
D: TRBD1; J: TRBJ1-4; size: .; V: TRBV18; DNA: TGTGCCAGCTCACCGCCGGGACAGGGGTTTGAAAAACTGTTTTTT; CDR3: CASSPPGQGFEKLFF
D: TRBD1; J: TRBJ1-4; size: few; V: TRBV15; DNA: TGTGCCACCAGCAGAGACTCAGGGGGGCATGAAAAACTGTTTTTT; CDR3: CATSRDSGGHEKLFF
D: TRBD1; J: TRBJ2-7; size: .; V: TRBV2; DNA: TGTGCCAGCAGTGGGCCGGGACAGGGGAATTCGAGGTCCTACGAGCAGTACTTC; CDR3: CASSGPGQGNSRSYEQYF
D: .; J: TRBJ1-2; size: .; V: TRBV5-6; DNA: TGTGCCAGCAGCTTGGCCGGGATATATGGCTACACCTTC; CDR3: CASSLAGIYGYTF
D: .; J: TRBJ1-1; size: .; V: TRBV12-5; DNA: TGTGCTAGTGGTAAAGGGGGAGTAGCTTTCTTT; CDR3: CASGKGGVAFF
D: TRBD1; J: TRBJ1-1; size: .; V: TRBV6-5; DNA: TGTGCCAGCAGTTACTCTACGACAGGGGGCACTGAAGCTTTCTTT; CDR3: CASSYSTTGGTEAFF
D: .; J: TRBJ1-2; size: .; V: TRBV7-2; DNA: TGTGCCAGCAGCTTAGTTACAGGGCCTAACTATGGCTACACCTTC; CDR3: CASSLVTGPNYGYTF
D: .; J: TRBJ1-1; size: .; V: TRBV28; DNA: TGTGCCAGCAGCCCCGCCAGGGAGAACACTGAAGCTTTCTTT; CDR3: CASSPARENTEAFF
D: TRBD1; J: TRBJ2-7; size: .; V: TRBV7-2; DNA: TGTGCCAGCAGCTTGGAGGGACAGGGGGCGGGCGAGCAGTACTTC; CDR3: CASSLEGQGAGEQYF
D: TRBD1; J: TRBJ1-6; size: .; V: TRBV10-3; DNA: TGTGCCATCAGTCAACAGGGACAGATTAATTCACCCCTCCACTTT; CDR3: CAISQQGQINSPLHF
D: .; J: TRBJ1-1; size: .; V: TRBV4-3; DNA: TGCGCCAGCAGCCCATTGGGGAGGCAGACTGAAGCTTTCTTT; CDR3: CASSPLGRQTEAFF
D: .; J: TRBJ2-2; size: .; V: TRBV28; DNA: TGTGCCAGCAGTGCACATGGGGAGCTGTTTTTT; CDR3: CASSAHGELFF
D: .; J: TRBJ2-7; size: .; V: TRBV11-2; DNA: TGTGCCAGCAGCTTAATGAACAGCGAGCAGTACTTC; CDR3: CASSLMNSEQYF
D: TRBD1; J: TRBJ1-5; size: .; V: TRBV5-8; DNA: TGTGCCAGCAGATACACAGGGGATAGCAATCAGCCCCAGCATTTT; CDR3: CASRYTGDSNQPQHF
D: .; J: TRBJ2-6; size: few; V: TRBV27; DNA: TGTGCCAGCAGTTTTACAAGAGGGGCCAACGTCCTGACTTTC; CDR3: CASSFTRGANVLTF
D: TRBD2; J: TRBJ2-7; size: few; V: TRBV7-3; DNA: TGTGCCAGCAGCCCCTTAGGAGCGGGAGATGAGCAGTACTTC; CDR3: CASSPLGAGDEQYF
D: TRBD1; J: TRBJ1-4; size: .; V: TRBV6-6; DNA: TGTGCCAGCCGGTCAGGGGGTGCCCAAAAACTGTTTTTT; CDR3: CASRSGGAQKLFF
D: .; J: TRBJ2-5; size: .; V: TRBV7-2; DNA: TGTGCCAGCAGCCCCCAGGGGGGATACGGGCAAGAGACCCAGTACTTC; CDR3: CASSPQGGYGQETQYF
D: TRBD1; J: TRBJ2-3; size: .; V: TRBV19; DNA: TGTGCCAGTAGTACGACAGGGGATATACACACAGATACGCAGTATTTT; CDR3: CASSTTGDIHTDTQYF
D: TRBD2; J: TRBJ2-3; size: .; V: TRBV6-5; DNA: TGTGCCAGCACTCCCGGACTAGCCTCCGATACGCAGTATTTC; CDR3: CASTPGLASDTQYF
D: .; J: TRBJ1-2; size: .; V: TRBV28; DNA: TGTGCCAGCAGTCGAGGGACACATCTTTCGGGGTATGGCTACACCTTC; CDR3: CASSRGTHLSGYGYTF
D: .; J: TRBJ1-2; size: .; V: TRBV10-3; DNA: TGTGCCATCACCCCGACAGGTACTTCCTATGGCTACACCTTC; CDR3: CAITPTGTSYGYTF